This T cell receptor beta chain emerged from a study of blood T cell repertoires in COVID-19. This clone was observed a handful of times. Method: immunoSEQ multiplex PCR; TCRdb's copy keeps in-frame clones and lacks some. The repertoire holds 110,000 to 150,000 clones, with around 86% as singletons. The source is a man between 50 and 59 years old who had recovered from COVID-19. The material sequenced was PBMCs or T cells enriched from blood (not recorded which).

The CDR3 reads CASSWGVSGANVLTF. Here the CDR3 DNA reads TGTGCCAGCAGCTGGGGGGTCTCTGGGGCCAACGTCCTGACTTTC. V is TRBV5-6 and J is TRBJ2-6, with TRBD2 as a possible D gene (6 bases). The germline V gene has CDR1 SGHDT and CDR2 YYEEEE. Trimming left V 3 bases short and J 0 bases short, with 7 bases between. The CDR3 runs 15 residues.